Listed below are T cell receptor beta chains from one sample, sequenced in a study of cytomegalovirus exposure and HLA in healthy donors. This table comes from immunoSEQ multiplex PCR, and its TCRdb copy is limited to in-frame clones, with some not included. The sample lists 150,000 to 180,000 clones, about 82% occurring once. Sequencing was done on a sample of PBMCs. These TCRs come from a human donor in good health. Each CDR3 is given with its conserved first and last residue. D genes are given only for firm matches. Size values are once, few and many counts, or a class for expanded clones, and some rows have none.

TRBD1	TRBJ2-1	TRBV5-1	once	CASRLQGAQDNEQFF	TGCGCCAGCAGACTACAGGGGGCGCAAGACAATGAGCAGTTCTTC
TRBD2	TRBJ2-2	TRBV29-1	NA	CSVGTTSGRGELFF	TGCAGCGTTGGGACGACTAGCGGGAGGGGAGAGCTGTTTTTT
TRBD2	TRBJ2-1	TRBV9	NA	CASSVASAGLAGSPSYNEQFF	TGTGCCAGCAGCGTAGCCTCTGCGGGACTAGCAGGCAGCCCCTCCTACAATGAGCAGTTCTTC
TRBD1	TRBJ2-1	TRBV5-1	NA	CASRDRNNNEQFF	TGCGCCAGCCGGGACAGAAATAACAATGAGCAGTTCTTC
NA	TRBJ2-5	TRBV9	NA	CASSFSRSETQYF	TGTGCCAGCAGCTTTAGTCGGTCAGAGACCCAGTACTTC
TRBD2	TRBJ2-7	TRBV30	NA	CAWSVGGLGAREQYF	TGTGCCTGGAGTGTAGGGGGACTAGGGGCCCGGGAGCAGTACTTC
TRBD1	TRBJ1-2	TRBV27	NA	CASSPAMFAPGQGSYGYTF	TGTGCCAGCAGCCCCGCGATGTTTGCCCCGGGACAGGGAAGCTATGGCTACACCTTC
NA	TRBJ2-1	TRBV28	NA	CASRDPNSEQFF	TGTGCCAGCAGGGATCCAAACAGTGAGCAGTTCTTC
NA	TRBJ2-2	TRBV5-6	NA	CASSSPSGLGTGELFF	TGTGCCAGCAGCTCCCCATCGGGGTTGGGGACCGGGGAGCTGTTTTTT
TRBD1	TRBJ1-6	TRBV7-2	NA	CASSTYHLRGPNSPLHF	TGTGCCAGCAGCACATACCACCTCAGGGGGCCTAATTCACCCCTCCACTTT
TRBD1	TRBJ2-7	TRBV18	few	CASSPGTGRSYEQYF	TGTGCCAGCTCACCCGGGACAGGAAGGTCCTACGAGCAGTACTTC
NA	TRBJ1-5	TRBV7-2	once	CASIQDAGLGQPQHF	TGTGCCAGCATCCAGGATGCGGGGCTTGGGCAGCCCCAGCATTTT
TRBD1	TRBJ1-4	TRBV14	NA	CASSPYPIGTGVEKLFF	TGTGCCAGCAGCCCATACCCCATTGGGACAGGGGTTGAAAAACTGTTTTTT
NA	TRBJ2-5	TRBV6-6	NA	CASSYSGSQETQYF	TGTGCCAGCAGTTACTCGGGCAGTCAAGAGACCCAGTACTTC
NA	TRBJ1-3	TRBV7-6	NA	CASSFSDNSGNTIYF	TGTGCCAGCAGCTTTTCGGACAACTCTGGAAACACCATATATTTT
TRBD2	TRBJ2-3	TRBV5-8	NA	CASRIVAGGRDTQYF	TGTGCCAGCAGGATCGTAGCGGGGGGTAGAGATACGCAGTATTTT
NA	TRBJ1-1	TRBV7-9	few	CASQGWGSAPTEAFF	TGTGCCAGTCAGGGTTGGGGCTCGGCACCCACTGAAGCTTTCTTT
TRBD2	TRBJ2-7	TRBV5-4	NA	CASSFGLAGGFGEQYF	TGTGCCAGCAGCTTCGGACTAGCGGGAGGGTTTGGCGAGCAGTACTTC
TRBD1	TRBJ1-2	TRBV6-5	NA	CASSYGDRLAGYTF	TGTGCCAGCAGTTACGGGGACAGGTTAGCTGGCTACACCTTC
NA	TRBJ2-3	TRBV5-1	NA	CASSLDRARGTDTQYF	TGCGCCAGCAGCTTGGACAGGGCAAGGGGCACAGATACGCAGTATTTT
NA	TRBJ1-2	TRBV2	few	CASSPPVANYGYTF	TGTGCCAGCAGCCCGCCCGTAGCTAACTATGGCTACACCTTC
TRBD1	TRBJ2-1	TRBV7-2	NA	CASSIGTGGYNEQFF	TGTGCCAGCAGCATCGGGACAGGGGGCTACAATGAGCAGTTCTTC